These 7 T cell receptor beta chains were sequenced from one sample in a study of OX40 agonist ivuxolimab in advanced cancers. Data came from immunoSEQ multiplex PCR; TCRdb stores just in-frame clones and leaves some out. The sample includes fewer than 85,000 clones, around 80% of them seen just once. This material consisted of CD4+ or CD8+ T cells sorted from blood, taken in a trial of the OX40 agonist ivuxolimab. The source is an adult with an advanced solid tumor such as melanoma, head and neck, liver or kidney cancer.

The rearrangement links TRBV19 to TRBJ1-5, with D possibly being TRBD1 (5 bases). V lost 6 bases and J lost 1, with 13 bases in between. Germline V gives CDR1 LNHDA, CDR2 SQIVND (reference sequence). The CDR3 contains 15 residues. The CDR3 reads CASRNSRQSNQPQHF. CDR3 nucleotides: TGTGCCAGTAGGAATTCCCGACAGAGCAATCAGCCCCAGCATTTT. Filled out from reference TRBV19 and TRBJ1-5, the complete variable domain reads DGGITQSPKYLFRKEGQNVTLSCEQNLNHDAMYWYRQDPGQGLRLIYYSQIVNDFQKGDIAEGYSVSREKKESFPLTVTSAQKNPTAFYLCASRNSRQSNQPQHFGDGTRLSIL.

This CDR3 reads CATGTSGYNEQFF. The CDR3 bases are TGTGCCACCGGGACTAGCGGTTACAATGAGCAGTTCTTC. The J gene is TRBJ2-1, the V gene TRBV10-3; TRBD2 matches at 11 bases. Per the germline V gene, CDR1 is ENHRY and CDR2 is SYGVKD. This CDR3 spans 13 amino acids. J lost 4 bases, V lost 10 bases, and 3 bases had no gene match.

The J gene is TRBJ1-2, the V gene TRBV15; TRBD1 is a possible D gene (5 bases). The CDR3 loop spans 16 amino acids. CDR1 is LNHNV and CDR2 is YYDKDF in the germline V gene (reference sequence). Between the trimmed V and J ends, which lost 2 bases and 3 bases, there was a span of 16 bases. CDR3 nucleotides: TGTGCCACCAGCAGAAAAAGTGGGGGGAGGCACTATGGCTACACCTTC. Protein sequence: CATSRKSGGRHYGYTF.

Only one count was recorded for this clone. The rearrangement links TRBV5-5 to TRBJ1-3; tentative D call: TRBD1 (5 bases). The CDR3 runs to 16 residues. Per the germline V gene, CDR1 is SGHKS and CDR2 is YYEKEE (reference sequence). Trimming took 4 bases from V and 0 from J, leaving 14 bases between them. The CDR3 DNA follows: TGTGCCAGCAGCCAAGATCGGGGGTACTCTGGAAACACCATATATTTT. Residues: CASSQDRGYSGNTIYF.

The rearrangement joins TRBV19 to TRBJ1-4; TRBD1 matches 7 bases. From germline, CDR1 is LNHDA and CDR2 SQIVND (reference sequence). The J segment lost 3 bases and the V segment lost 3 bases, leaving 1 base of the junction unmatched. This CDR3 comprises 14 residues. Written as DNA, the CDR3 is TGTGCCAGTAGTATGGACAGGTCTAATGAAAAACTGTTTTTT. Translated, it gives CASSMDRSNEKLFF.

V usage is TRBV2 and J usage is TRBJ2-2; 9 bases line up with TRBD1. The trim removed 6 bases at V and 2 bases at J, leaving 4 bases unmatched. The CDR3 has 15 amino acids. Germline CDR1 SNHLY, CDR2 FYNNEI. The CDR3 is CASRTGGFNTGELFF. The CDR3 DNA reads as TGTGCCAGCAGGACAGGGGGTTTTAACACCGGGGAGCTGTTTTTT.

V is TRBV7-2 and J is TRBJ1-3, with D uncertain. The CDR3 has 16 residues. V lost 6 bases, J lost 1 base, and 16 bases lay in between. In germline, CDR1 is SGHTA, CDR2 FQGNSA. The CDR3 region is CASRLSVAESGNTIYF. CDR3 nucleotide sequence: TGTGCCAGCAGATTATCGGTAGCAGAGTCTGGAAACACCATATATTTT.